The subject of this entry is one TCR beta chain. Its antigen is still unknown. The sample is drawn from a study of CXCR3-negative and CXCR3-positive naive CD8 T cells. The study's findings and limits: For CXCR3-positive naive cells, TRB CDR3s were more hydrophobic than those of CXCR3-negative naive cells. Relative to memory CD8+ cells, whose diversity was much lower, both naive subsets had comparably high diversity.

5' RACE with UMI labels generated the TRB cDNA libraries. TCRdb re-called the 5' RACE reads and gives one entry per CDR3 protein, without DNA. This sample contains under 75,000 distinct CDR3 sequences. The CDR3 consists of 15 residues. Per germline, CDR1 LGHNA and CDR2 YSLEER. The chain recombines TRBV4-3 with TRBJ2-5; as DNA is missing, the TRBD1 call by TCRdb cannot be tested. The TCR was taken from a human donor in good health. Some clones in this sample may be carry-over from other donors' samples. Sequenced sample: naive CXCR3- CD8+ T cells from blood. The sample's subset: CD45RO-CCR7+CD27+CD95- naive CD8+ T cells lacking CXCR3 (TNR3-). The CDR3 sequence is CASSQGARTMETQYF.